This paragraph covers one T cell receptor (beta chain) sequence. The sample belongs to a study of control samples from healthy donors and cancer patients. Germline loops: CDR1 SGHTA, CDR2 FQGNSA. The CDR3 has 16 residues. V lost 5 bases to trimming and J lost 5 bases; unmatched junction nucleotides: 7. Only in-frame clones appear in the TCRdb table, and some are missing; sequencing was by immunoSEQ multiplex PCR. The data hold 100,000 to 150,000 clones, with around 87% observed a single time. The TCR comes from a man between 60 and 75 years old in good health. V gene TRBV7-2 combines with J gene TRBJ2-2; 11 nucleotides match TRBD1. The sample comprised blood. CDR3 nucleotides: TGTGCCAGCAGCAAGATGGGACAGGGGGTAACCGGGGAGCTGTTTTTT. It codes for CASSKMGQGVTGELFF. Combining the CDR3 with reference TRBV7-2 and TRBJ2-2 gives the whole variable domain GAGVSQSPSNKVTEKGKDVELRCDPISGHTALYWYRQSLGQGLEFLIYFQGNSAPDKSGLPSDRFSAERTGGSVSTLTIQRTQQEDSAVYLCASSKMGQGVTGELFFGEGSRLTVL.